This T cell receptor (beta chain) was recovered during a study of cytomegalovirus exposure and HLA in healthy donors. Primers: 60 Vbeta forward and 13 Jbeta reverse. Profiled with immunoSEQ multiplex PCR; TCRdb holds only in-frame clones, not every one. The profile shows 150,000 to 200,000 clones, 81% of them singletons. The CDR3 totals 12 residues. From germline, CDR1 is MNHNY and CDR2 SVGAGI (reference sequence). V lost 10 bases to trimming and J lost 2 bases, with 11 bases between them. The chain combines TRBV6-6 with TRBJ1-2, with D maybe TRBD1 (5 bases). This clonotype was obtained from a man aged 50-59 years in good health and CMV-seronegative. Sequencing was done on a sample of PBMCs. The CDR3 bases are TGTGCCAACATGGGACTCAACTATGGCTACACCTTC. Translated, it gives CANMGLNYGYTF.